These T cell receptor beta chains were read from a single sample in a study of response to subunit inactivated influenza vaccine. TCRdb reanalysed the RT-PCR reads using MiXCR and keeps one entry per CDR3 protein. The table lists roughly 700,000 distinct CDR3 sequences, approximately 15% of them singletons, with 5.5% to 7% in the top ten. Sequencing used PBMCs from blood, obtained approximately 15 days before vaccination. Receptors were obtained from a man in his fifties or sixties who received an inactivated influenza vaccine. Both conserved end residues are part of each CDR3. A D gene is named only where the DNA matches it firmly. The size of a clone is reported for some rows only, either as once, few or many, or as a class for expanded clones.

>.|TRBJ2-5|TRBD2|TRBV9
CASSVEPGLAGGGETQYF
TGTGCCAGCAGCGTAGAACCGGGACTAGCGGGAGGAGGGGAGACCCAGTACTTC
>few|TRBJ1-1|TRBD1|TRBV7-8
CASSLGLNRGGNTEAFF
TGTGCCAGCAGCTTAGGACTTAACAGGGGAGGGAACACTGAAGCTTTCTTT
>many|TRBJ1-6|.|TRBV6-5
CASTKDYSPLHF
TGTGCCAGCACCAAGGACTATTCACCCCTCCACTTT
>.|TRBJ2-7|TRBD2|TRBV27
CASSLSTSGSYEQYF
TGTGCCAGCAGTTTATCAACTAGCGGGAGTTACGAGCAGTACTTC
>few|TRBJ2-1|TRBD1|TRBV18
CASSPPGQLHEQFF
TGTGCCAGCTCACCTCCGGGACAGTTACATGAGCAGTTCTTC
>many|TRBJ2-5|.|TRBV29-1
CSSPGPEQETQYF
TGCAGCTCCCCCGGTCCAGAACAAGAGACCCAGTACTTC
>.|TRBJ2-3|.|TRBV29-1
CSVRHRMTDTQYF
TGCAGCGTGAGGCACAGAATGACAGATACGCAGTATTTT
>.|TRBJ1-5|.|TRBV12-3/TRBV12-4
CASSLGTRDQPQHF
TGTGCCAGCAGTTTAGGGACACGGGATCAGCCCCAGCATTTT
>.|TRBJ2-1|.|TRBV20-1
CSGLEALLLSYNEQFF
TGCAGTGGCTTAGAGGCCCTTCTTCTCTCCTACAATGAGCAGTTCTTC
>many|TRBJ1-1|.|TRBV18
CASSPTISLDTEAFF
TGTGCCAGCTCACCGACCATTTCGTTGGACACTGAAGCTTTCTTT
>.|TRBJ2-1|TRBD2|TRBV20-1
CSVWASGRARSYNEQFF
TGCAGTGTCTGGGCTAGCGGGAGGGCTAGGTCCTACAATGAGCAGTTCTTC
>many|TRBJ2-7|.|TRBV7-9
CASRRRDGSYEQYF
TGTGCCAGCAGGCGCCGGGACGGCTCCTACGAGCAGTACTTC
>.|TRBJ1-1|.|TRBV6-5
CASSSGGALNTEAFF
TGTGCCAGCAGTTCGGGGGGGGCGTTGAACACTGAAGCTTTCTTT
>.|TRBJ1-1|.|TRBV7-8
CASSNGQFEAEAFF
TGTGCCAGCAGCAACGGACAGTTCGAAGCTGAAGCTTTCTTT
>.|TRBJ2-1|TRBD2|TRBV20-1
CSASTLAGGPNEQFF
TGCAGTGCTTCGACTCTAGCGGGAGGGCCCAATGAGCAGTTCTTC
>few|TRBJ1-5|TRBD1|TRBV6-2/TRBV6-3
CASSYGTEVSQPQHF
TGTGCCAGCAGTTACGGGACAGAAGTTAGTCAGCCCCAGCATTTT
>.|TRBJ2-5|TRBD1|TRBV10-3
CAISAGQGRETQYF
TGTGCCATCAGCGCCGGACAGGGACGGGAGACCCAGTACTTC
>many|TRBJ1-1|.|TRBV29-1
CSVKVRGTGNTEAFF
TGCAGCGTTAAGGTCCGGGGTACAGGGAACACTGAAGCTTTCTTT
>few|TRBJ2-1|TRBD2|TRBV11-1
CASSLWPPDYGRAYNEQFF
TGTGCCAGCAGCTTATGGCCGCCCGATTACGGGAGGGCCTACAATGAGCAGTTCTTC
>few|TRBJ2-7|TRBD2|TRBV13
CASSLLIGTSSYEQYF
TGTGCCAGCAGCTTACTGATAGGGACTAGCTCCTACGAGCAGTACTTC
>few|TRBJ1-1|.|TRBV19
CASSMDPRPMNTEAFF
TGTGCCAGTAGTATGGATCCACGTCCAATGAACACTGAAGCTTTCTTT
>few|TRBJ2-2|.|TRBV5-1
CASSLALYTGELFF
TGCGCCAGCAGCTTGGCCTTATACACCGGGGAGCTGTTTTTT
>.|TRBJ2-1|TRBD2|TRBV3-1
CASSQAGTSGRLEQFF
TGTGCCAGCAGCCAAGCGGGGACTAGCGGGCGGTTGGAGCAGTTCTTC
>.|TRBJ2-7|TRBD1|TRBV20-1
CSANRGVYEQYF
TGCAGTGCCAACAGGGGGGTATACGAGCAGTACTTC
>.|TRBJ2-3|TRBD2|TRBV4-3
CASSQASGGAGNTQYF
TGCGCCAGCAGCCAGGCTAGCGGGGGGGCCGGAAATACGCAGTATTTT
>.|TRBJ2-3|TRBD2|TRBV2
CASMGRLAGVRGTDTQYF
TGTGCCAGCATGGGGCGACTAGCGGGAGTTCGGGGCACAGATACGCAGTATTTT
>few|TRBJ2-7|.|TRBV29-1
CSVEGRSGVTYEQYF
TGCAGCGTTGAAGGTCGCTCAGGGGTGACCTACGAGCAGTACTTC
>few|TRBJ2-2|TRBD2|TRBV29-1
CSVELAALTGELFF
TGCAGCGTTGAACTAGCGGCCCTCACCGGGGAGCTGTTTTTT
>.|TRBJ1-6|TRBD1|TRBV6-1
CASSSPNRGPEGSLHF
TGTGCCAGCAGCTCACCTAACAGGGGGCCAGAGGGATCCCTCCACTTT
>.|TRBJ2-1|.|TRBV15
CATSRADQTGGNEQFF
TGTGCCACCAGCAGAGCGGACCAAACTGGGGGCAATGAGCAGTTCTTC
>few|TRBJ1-1|.|TRBV20-1
CSAPRGVNTEAFF
TGCAGTGCTCCGCGGGGGGTTAACACTGAAGCTTTCTTT
>many|TRBJ2-1|.|TRBV12-3/TRBV12-4
CASSLQTYNEQFF
TGTGCCAGCAGTTTACAGACCTACAATGAGCAGTTCTTC
>many|TRBJ2-2|TRBD1|TRBV20-1
CSATGTANTGELFF
TGCAGCGCCACCGGGACAGCGAACACCGGGGAGCTGTTTTTT
>.|TRBJ1-3|TRBD1|TRBV15
CATSGPDRVSGNTIYF
TGTGCCACCAGCGGTCCGGACAGGGTTTCTGGAAACACCATATATTTT
>many|TRBJ2-5|.|TRBV29-1
CSVARLGQETQYF
TGCAGCGTCGCGCGACTAGGCCAAGAGACCCAGTACTTC
>.|TRBJ2-3|TRBD2|TRBV12-3/TRBV12-4
CASKERGHTDTQYF
TGTGCCAGCAAGGAGCGGGGGCACACAGATACGCAGTATTTT
>.|TRBJ1-2|.|TRBV12-3/TRBV12-4
CASSSPYRDTEIYGYTF
TGTGCCAGCAGTTCCCCTTACCGGGACACTGAAATCTATGGCTACACCTTC
>.|TRBJ2-1|.|TRBV19
CASSIVSEVINEQFF
TGTGCCAGTAGTATAGTTTCTGAGGTGATCAATGAGCAGTTCTTC
>.|TRBJ1-1|.|TRBV12-3/TRBV12-4
CASSFTDGTEAFF
TGTGCCAGCAGTTTTACCGACGGCACTGAAGCTTTCTTT
>.|TRBJ2-4|.|TRBV7-9
CASSSTRLKNIQYF
TGTGCCAGCAGCTCTACACGGCTCAAAAACATTCAGTACTTC